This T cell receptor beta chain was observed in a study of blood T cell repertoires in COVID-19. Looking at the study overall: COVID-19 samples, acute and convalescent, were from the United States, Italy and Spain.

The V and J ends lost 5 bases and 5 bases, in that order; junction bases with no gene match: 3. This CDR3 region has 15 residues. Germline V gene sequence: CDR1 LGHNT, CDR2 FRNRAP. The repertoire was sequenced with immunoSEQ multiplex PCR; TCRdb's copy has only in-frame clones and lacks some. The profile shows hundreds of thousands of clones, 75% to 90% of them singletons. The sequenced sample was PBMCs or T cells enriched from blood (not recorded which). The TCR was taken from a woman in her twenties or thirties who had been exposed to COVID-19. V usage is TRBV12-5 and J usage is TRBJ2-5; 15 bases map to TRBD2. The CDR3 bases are TGTGCTAGTGGTAACGGACTAGCGGGGGGGGAGACCCAGTACTTC. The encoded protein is CASGNGLAGGETQYF.